This TCR beta chain emerged from a study of blood T cells in healthy people across ages. The germline V gene encodes CDR1 SGHVS and CDR2 FNYEAQ. This CDR3 comprises 15 residues. Trimming left V 4 bases short and J 6 bases short, with 16 bases between. Findings and limits, study-wide: A roughly linear age-dependent decrease characterized TCR beta diversity per million T cells.

Together with a sample-barcoded 5' primer, a J-beta primer mix was included in a second PCR lasting roughly 6 to 12 cycles. Per-sample output comprised a minimum of 3 million paired-end reads containing CDR3. Via MiXCR, TCRdb re-called the 5' RACE reads, giving one row per CDR3 protein. The data hold about 930,000 distinct CDR3 sequences, with 25% to 30% observed a single time. Turning to this clonotype: What it binds is unknown. The conserved closing phenylalanine or tryptophan is absent in this CDR3, likely reflecting a read error.

Donation came from healthy Caucasian individuals in Russia who were aged about 6 to 90. These same data were also listed under a study on T cells of mothers and their children. That investigation notes: Overlap measured in related mother-child pairs was slightly, non-significantly higher than in unrelated pairs.

V usage is TRBV7-6 and J usage is TRBJ2-1, with D possibly TRBD1 on 6 matching bases. The sequence came from a woman aged 40 to 50 in good health. Material for sequencing was blood. CDR3 DNA: TGTGCCAGCAGCTCGACCGGGACACCTTGCAATGAGCAGTTCTCC. It is translated as CASSSTGTPCNEQFS.